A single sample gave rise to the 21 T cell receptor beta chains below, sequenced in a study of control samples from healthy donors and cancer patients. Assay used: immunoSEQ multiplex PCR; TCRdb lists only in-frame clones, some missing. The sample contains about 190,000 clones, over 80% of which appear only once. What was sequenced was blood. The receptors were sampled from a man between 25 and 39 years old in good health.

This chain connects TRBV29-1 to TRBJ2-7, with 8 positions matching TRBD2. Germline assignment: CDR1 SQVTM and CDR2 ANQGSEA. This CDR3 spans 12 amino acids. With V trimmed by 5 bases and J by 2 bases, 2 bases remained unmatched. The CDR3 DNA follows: TGCAGCGTTACTAGCGGCCCCTACGAGCAGTACTTC. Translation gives CSVTSGPYEQYF.

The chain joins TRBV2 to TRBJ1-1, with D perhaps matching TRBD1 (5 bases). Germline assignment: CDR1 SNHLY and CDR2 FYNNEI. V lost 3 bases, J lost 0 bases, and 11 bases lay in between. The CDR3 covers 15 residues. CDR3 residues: CASSEGTLMNTEAFF. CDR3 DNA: TGTGCCAGCAGTGAGGGGACCTTAATGAACACTGAAGCTTTCTTT.

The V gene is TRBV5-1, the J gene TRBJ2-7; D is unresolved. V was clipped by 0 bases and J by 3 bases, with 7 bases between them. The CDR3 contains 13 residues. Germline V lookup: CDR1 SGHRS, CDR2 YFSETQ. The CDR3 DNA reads TGCGCCAGCAGCTTGGGGGGAAACTACGAGCAGTACTTC. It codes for CASSLGGNYEQYF.

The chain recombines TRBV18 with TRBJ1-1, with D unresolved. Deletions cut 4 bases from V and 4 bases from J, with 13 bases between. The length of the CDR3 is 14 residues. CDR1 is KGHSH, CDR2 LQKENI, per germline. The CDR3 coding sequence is TGTGCCAGCTCACAGGGCTCCTTGAGCACTGAAGCTTTCTTT. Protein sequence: CASSQGSLSTEAFF.

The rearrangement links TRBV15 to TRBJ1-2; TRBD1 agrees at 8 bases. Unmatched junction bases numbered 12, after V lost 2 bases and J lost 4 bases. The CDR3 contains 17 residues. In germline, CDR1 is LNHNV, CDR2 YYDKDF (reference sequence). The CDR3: CATSRLGQGLASYGYTF. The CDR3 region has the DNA TGTGCCACCAGCAGACTCGGACAGGGCCTCGCCAGCTATGGCTACACCTTC.

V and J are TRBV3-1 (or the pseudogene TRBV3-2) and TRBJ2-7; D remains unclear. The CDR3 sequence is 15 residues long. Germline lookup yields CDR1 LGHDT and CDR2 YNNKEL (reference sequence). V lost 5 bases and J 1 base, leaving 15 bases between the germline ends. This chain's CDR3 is CASSFLGLGSYEQYF. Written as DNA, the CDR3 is TGTGCCAGCAGCTTCCTAGGTTTGGGGTCCTACGAGCAGTACTTC.

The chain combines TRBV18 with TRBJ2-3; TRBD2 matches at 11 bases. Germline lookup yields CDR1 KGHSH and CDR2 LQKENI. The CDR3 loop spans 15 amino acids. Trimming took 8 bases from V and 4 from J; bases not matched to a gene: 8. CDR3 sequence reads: CASTPLAGGPDTQYF. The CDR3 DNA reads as TGTGCCAGCACCCCATTAGCGGGGGGGCCAGATACGCAGTATTTT.

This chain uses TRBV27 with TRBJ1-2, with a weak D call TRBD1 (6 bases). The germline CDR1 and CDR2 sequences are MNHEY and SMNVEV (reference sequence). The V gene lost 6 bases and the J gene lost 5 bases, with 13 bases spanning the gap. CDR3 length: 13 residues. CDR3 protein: CASSSRGEYGYTF. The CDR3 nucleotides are TGTGCCAGCAGCTCTAGGGGGGAGTATGGCTACACCTTC.

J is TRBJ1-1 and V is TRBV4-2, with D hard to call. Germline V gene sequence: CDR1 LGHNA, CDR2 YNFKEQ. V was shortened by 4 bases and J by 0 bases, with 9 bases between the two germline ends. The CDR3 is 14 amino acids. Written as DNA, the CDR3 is TGTGCCAGCAGCCTGCAGGATATGAACACTGAAGCTTTCTTT. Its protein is CASSLQDMNTEAFF.

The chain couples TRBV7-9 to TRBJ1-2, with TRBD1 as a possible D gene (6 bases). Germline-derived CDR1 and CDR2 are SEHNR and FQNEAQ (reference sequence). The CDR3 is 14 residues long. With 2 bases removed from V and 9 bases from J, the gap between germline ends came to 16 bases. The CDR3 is CASSLSDRPIRYTF. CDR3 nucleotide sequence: TGTGCCAGCAGCTTATCGGACAGACCTATACGCTACACCTTC. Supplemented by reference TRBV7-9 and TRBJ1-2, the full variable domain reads DTGVSQNPRHKITKRGQNVTFRCDPISEHNRLYWYRQTLGQGPEFLTYFQNEAQLEKSRLLSDRFSAERPKGSFSTLEIQRTEQGDSAMYLCASSLSDRPIRYTFGSGTRLTVV.

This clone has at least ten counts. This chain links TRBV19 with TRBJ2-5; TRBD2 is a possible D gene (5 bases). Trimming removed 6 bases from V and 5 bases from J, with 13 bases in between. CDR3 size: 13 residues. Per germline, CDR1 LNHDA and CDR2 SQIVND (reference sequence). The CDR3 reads CASRPSGEETQYF. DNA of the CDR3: TGTGCCAGTAGGCCCTCTGGGGAGGAGACCCAGTACTTC.

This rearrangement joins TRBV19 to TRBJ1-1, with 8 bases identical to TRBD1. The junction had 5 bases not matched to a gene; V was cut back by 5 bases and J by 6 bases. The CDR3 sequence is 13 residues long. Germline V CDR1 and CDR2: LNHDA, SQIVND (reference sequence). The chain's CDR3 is CASSGGTGAEAFF. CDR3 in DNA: TGTGCCAGTAGTGGGGGGACAGGTGCTGAAGCTTTCTTT.

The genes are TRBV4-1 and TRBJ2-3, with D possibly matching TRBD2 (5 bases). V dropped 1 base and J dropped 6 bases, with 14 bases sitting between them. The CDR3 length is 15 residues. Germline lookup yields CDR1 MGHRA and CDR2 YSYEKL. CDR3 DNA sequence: TGCGCCAGCAGCCAAGCCAGACTACAGCGGGATACGCAGTATTTT. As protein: CASSQARLQRDTQYF.

The CDR3 region is CASSKEGLGPFYEQYF. The CDR3 DNA is TGTGCCAGCAGCAAAGAGGGTCTTGGACCCTTCTACGAGCAGTACTTC. This chain uses TRBV21-1 with TRBJ2-7. TRBV21-1 is marked as a pseudogene. This CDR3 is built from 16 residues.

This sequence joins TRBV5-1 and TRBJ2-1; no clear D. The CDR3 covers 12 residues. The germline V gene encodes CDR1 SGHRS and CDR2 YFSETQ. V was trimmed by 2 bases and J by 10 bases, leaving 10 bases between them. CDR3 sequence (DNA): TGCGCCAGCAGCTTAGCCCCTCCGGAGCAGTTCTTC. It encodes CASSLAPPEQFF. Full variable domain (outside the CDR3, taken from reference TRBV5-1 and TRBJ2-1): KAGVTQTPRYLIKTRGQQVTLSCSPISGHRSVSWYQQTPGQGLQFLFEYFSETQRNKGNFPGRFSGRQFSNSRSEMNVSTLELGDSALYLCASSLAPPEQFFGPGTRLTVL.

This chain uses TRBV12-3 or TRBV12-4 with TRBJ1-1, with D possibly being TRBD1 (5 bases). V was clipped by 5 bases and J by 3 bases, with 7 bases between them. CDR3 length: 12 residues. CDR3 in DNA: TGTGCCAGCAGTGCCAGGGACACTGAAGCTTTCTTT. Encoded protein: CASSARDTEAFF.

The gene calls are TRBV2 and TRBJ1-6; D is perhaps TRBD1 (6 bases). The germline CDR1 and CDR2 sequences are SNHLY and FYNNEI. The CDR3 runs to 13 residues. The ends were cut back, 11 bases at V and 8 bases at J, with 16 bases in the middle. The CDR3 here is CACYRDTDSPLHF. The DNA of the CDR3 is TGTGCCTGCTACCGGGACACAGATTCACCCCTCCACTTT.

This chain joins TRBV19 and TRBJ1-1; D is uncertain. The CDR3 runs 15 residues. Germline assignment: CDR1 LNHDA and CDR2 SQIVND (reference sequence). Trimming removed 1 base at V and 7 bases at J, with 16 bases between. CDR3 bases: TGTGCCAGTAGTATAGCGGCACGAAGGGCGGGTGAAGCTTTCTTT. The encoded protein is CASSIAARRAGEAFF.

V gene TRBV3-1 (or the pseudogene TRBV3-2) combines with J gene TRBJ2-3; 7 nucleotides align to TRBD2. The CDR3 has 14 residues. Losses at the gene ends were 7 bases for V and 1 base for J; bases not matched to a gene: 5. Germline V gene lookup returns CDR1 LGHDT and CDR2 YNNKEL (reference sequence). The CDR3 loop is CASMRSGGTDTQYF. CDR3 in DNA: TGTGCCAGCATGAGAAGCGGGGGCACAGATACGCAGTATTTT.

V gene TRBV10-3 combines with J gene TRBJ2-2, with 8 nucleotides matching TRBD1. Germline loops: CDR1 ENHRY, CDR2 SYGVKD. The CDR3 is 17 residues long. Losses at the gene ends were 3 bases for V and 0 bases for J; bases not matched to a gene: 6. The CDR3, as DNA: TGTGCCATCAGTGACCCAGAGACAGGGGCGAACACCGGGGAGCTGTTTTTT. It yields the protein CAISDPETGANTGELFF.

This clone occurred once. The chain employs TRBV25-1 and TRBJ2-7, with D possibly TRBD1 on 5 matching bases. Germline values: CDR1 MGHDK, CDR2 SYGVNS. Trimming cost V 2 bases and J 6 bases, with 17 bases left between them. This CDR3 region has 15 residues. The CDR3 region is CASSEIPGKRGEQYF. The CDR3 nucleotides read TGTGCCAGCAGTGAAATACCGGGCAAAAGGGGCGAGCAGTACTTC.